This TCR beta chain was recorded in a study of blood T cell repertoires in COVID-19. Background on the study: The study drew acute and convalescent COVID-19 samples from the United States, Italy and Spain.

The repertoire was sequenced with immunoSEQ multiplex PCR; TCRdb's copy has only in-frame clones and lacks some. The sample lists roughly 200,000 clones, roughly 80% occurring once. V shed 8 bases and J shed 6 bases, with 17 bases lying between them. The CDR3 has 14 residues. From germline, CDR1 is SNHLY and CDR2 FYNNEI. The J gene is TRBJ1-5, the V gene TRBV2; D ambiguous. Material: peripheral blood. This clonotype was sampled from a woman older than 75 with acute or convalescent COVID-19. The CDR3 coding sequence is TGTGCCAGCGTGCTGGGTGAGGGTACTCAGCCCCAGCATTTT. Its protein is CASVLGEGTQPQHF.